This is a list of T cell receptor beta chains from one sample in a study of cytomegalovirus exposure and HLA in healthy donors. The protocol was immunoSEQ multiplex PCR, while the TCRdb copy is restricted to in-frame clones and leaves out a portion. The sample comprises 150,000 to 200,000 clones, more than 75% of which are singletons, and around 6.7% rests with the top ten. The material sequenced was PBMCs. The receptors were gathered from a man between 18 and 35 years old in good health and CMV-seropositive. Both conserved end residues are trimmed from each CDR3. D genes are given only for firm matches.

TRBJ1-1	-	TRBV25-1	ASTSRVGARTEAF
TRBJ2-7	-	TRBV27	ASRPGALGGMEEQY
TRBJ2-1	-	TRBV7-9	ASTMGREEQF
TRBJ2-7	TRBD1	TRBV27	APRAGQGLHEQY
TRBJ1-2	-	TRBV30	AWNSGFYGYT
TRBJ1-2	-	TRBV28	ASSNTGGFGYT
TRBJ1-1	TRBD1	TRBV11-3	ASSHGQGANEAF
TRBJ1-2	TRBD1	TRBV29-1	SVVGQGVYGYT
TRBJ1-3	TRBD1	TRBV18	ASSPTTGHAGNTIY
TRBJ2-5	-	TRBV4-2	ASSGGGVNETQY
TRBJ2-7	-	TRBV30	AWSVSGSDYEQY
TRBJ2-2	TRBD1	TRBV4-3	ASSQGGGQGDTGELF
TRBJ2-1	TRBD2	TRBV6-5	ASRPGLAGESSQF
TRBJ2-5	-	TRBV27	ASSQDSEETQY
TRBJ2-3	TRBD2	TRBV30	AWMEIAGGFRGSQY
TRBJ2-7	TRBD2	TRBV6-1	ASSESGGSSYEQY
TRBJ1-4	TRBD1	TRBV7-2	ASSLALTGGTNEKLF
TRBJ2-7	TRBD2	TRBV14	ASSPGRRGLVTANPQQY
TRBJ2-3	-	TRBV19	ASSIAGMGDTQY
TRBJ2-7	-	TRBV11-2	ASSSMRLSYEQY
TRBJ2-1	TRBD1	TRBV5-1	ASSLVGDRGLDEQF
TRBJ2-2	TRBD1	TRBV9	ASSVGQGSGGELF
TRBJ2-3	TRBD2	TRBV23-1	ASSHHRRAGASTDTQY
TRBJ1-4	TRBD1	TRBV5-1	ASRRGQGFNEKLF
TRBJ2-1	-	TRBV6-5	ASSPHHNEQF
TRBJ2-3	TRBD1	TRBV28	ASSLLSDRARTDTQY
TRBJ2-2	-	TRBV7-2	ASSLVPLRLTGELF
TRBJ2-2	-	TRBV28	ASSLFQELF
TRBJ1-1	-	TRBV28	ASMEDEAF
TRBJ1-5	-	TRBV28	ASSPTENNQPQH
TRBJ2-1	TRBD2	TRBV29-1	SVEGVAGGPREQF
TRBJ2-1	TRBD2	TRBV11-2	ASSSRGGKGYNEQF
TRBJ2-3	TRBD2	TRBV9	ASSVEIAGPSSGTDTQY
TRBJ2-5	TRBD2	TRBV7-6	ASSLSAGGETQY
TRBJ2-1	-	TRBV21-1	ASSLFWDRGINEQF
TRBJ2-3	TRBD2	TRBV7-6	ASSLALAGRTDTQY
TRBJ2-5	TRBD2	TRBV9	ASSVLAGQETQY
TRBJ2-2	TRBD1	TRBV7-2	ASGRGKNTGELF
TRBJ1-2	TRBD1	TRBV7-2	ASSLGDRVEYGYT
TRBJ2-7	-	TRBV7-6	ASSPLRGGQSYEQY
TRBJ1-5	TRBD1	TRBV6-5	ASRGQGNQPQH
TRBJ2-7	TRBD2	TRBV5-4	ASSARLATSEQY
TRBJ2-4	-	TRBV2	ASTLDRNIQY
TRBJ1-5	TRBD1	TRBV19	ASRGTGNNQPQH
TRBJ1-2	TRBD1	TRBV2	ASSEVQGAQSYGYT
TRBJ2-4	TRBD1	TRBV14	ASSHRGQGGKNIQY
TRBJ1-3	-	TRBV27	ASSLQSGNTIY
TRBJ2-7	-	TRBV20-1	SATWGHEQY
TRBJ2-7	TRBD1	TRBV6-5	ASSRTGDVDEQY
TRBJ2-7	-	TRBV7-9	ASSFLVTGTEEQY
TRBJ2-1	TRBD2	TRBV6-4	ASSGLSGSNNEQF
TRBJ1-4	TRBD1	TRBV7-7	ASSRDREGKLF
TRBJ2-7	TRBD1	TRBV13	ASSLVGQGKNYEQY